This T cell receptor (beta chain) stems from a study of blood T cells in healthy people across ages. This CDR3 region has 16 residues. Germline V gene data show CDR1 as SGHTA and CDR2 as FQGNSA. V lost 0 bases and J lost 1, with 12 bases in between. Using a J-beta primer mix together with a sample-barcoded 5' primer, a second PCR was run for roughly 6 to 12 cycles. A single record per CDR3 protein comes from TCRdb applying MiXCR to the 5' RACE reads. The sample consists of some 930,000 distinct CDR3 sequences, about 27% of them appearing once. Ten or more counts support this clonotype. This same sample was also part of a study on T cells of mothers and their children. This second study notes: Related pairs of mothers and children showed slightly higher, non-significant overlap versus unrelated pairs.

This TCR was recovered from a woman aged 40-49 years in good health. Sequenced material: blood. The chain links TRBV7-2 to TRBJ2-5; D might be TRBD2 (7 bases). For the CDR3, the DNA is TGTGCCAGCAGCTTAGCGTTGGGGGGGGCCCAAGAGACCCAGTACTTC. Translation gives CASSLALGGAQETQYF.